This TCR beta chain comes out of a study of blood T cell repertoires in COVID-19 (TCRdb year 2020). About the full investigation: Samples from collaborators originated in the United States, Italy and Spain and spanned both the acute and convalescent phases of COVID-19. The material from the prospective study consisted of cDNA or gDNA derived from T cells, B-cell-depleted T cells, or PBMCs. Subjects who had been exposed to COVID-19, were actively infected with it, or had recovered from it provided the deeply sampled blood TCRbeta repertoires that made up the dataset. A freely available public database, intended as a resource for researchers studying the immune response to SARS-CoV-2, is where the repertoires were released. Samples came from the ongoing ImmuneRACE study (first 160 participants) plus 1,254 subjects from 6 global collaborators. The sample metadata nearly always contained a de-identified subject ID, COVID-19 status, age in years and sex. Where available, HLA class I and class II types were taken from metadata supplied by the sample provider and were not determined by assay-based typing.

V loses 4 bases, J loses 4 bases, and the germline ends lie 17 bases apart. CDR1 and CDR2 are drawn from the germline V gene: SGDLS, YYNGEE. From cysteine to phenylalanine, the CDR3 is 15 amino acids long. The sequence is cut down to CDR3 DNA, 45 bases in frame from base 1. Study-wide conclusions, independent of this receptor: Clinical and demographic metadata were provided uncurated, with the amount varying by source and participant.

Whole blood was collected in K2EDTA tubes by collaborating institutions according to the institutions' own protocols. For TCRbeta analysis, collaborators shipped samples as frozen whole blood, isolated PBMCs, or DNA extracted from either of those sample types. The immunoSEQ Assay, a bias-controlled multiplex PCR, was used to amplify TCRbeta CDR3 regions from genomic DNA. As for the authors' bioinformatics: Within the assay, amplification of reference gene primers was used to estimate how many nucleated cells each sample contained. Sequence reads were collapsed and filtered to measure the absolute abundance of every unique TCRbeta CDR3 rearrangement. For each sample, productive Simpson clonality was calculated as the square root of Simpson's diversity index over productive rearrangements. Entries here come from immuneACCESS through TCRdb and include only in-frame sequences with V and J called. Some clones fail to appear in such tables; in the studies checked, an unresolved V gene covers under half of the shortfall, and the cause of the remainder is unknown. V, J and clone size derive from that table, while D and trimming were established from the DNA sequence. This sample is represented by more than 70,000 clones; approximately 86% of them were singletons. Roughly a sixth of the sample lies in the top ten.

To note about this clone: Its antigen is currently not known. No qualities accompany the bases; no much larger clone lies one base away.

Sequenced sample: peripheral blood. This clonotype was sampled from an elderly woman with acute or convalescent COVID-19. The chain employs TRBV9 and TRBJ1-1; TRBD1 is a possible D gene, resting on 5 matching bases. The DNA sequence is as follows: TGTGCCAGCAGCTCCTCGTTCGGGGGGAGCACTGAAGCTTTCTTT. This gives the protein CASSSSFGGSTEAFF.